Following are 14 T cell receptor beta chains from one sample sequenced in a study of metastatic and nonmetastatic thyroid tumors. No patient had received any treatment before thyroid surgery. From the PCR reads, TCRdb re-called clones with MiXCR. Among approximately 32,000 clones listed, roughly 15% were seen once. Sequenced material: blood. These receptors all stem from a male donor with papillary thyroid cancer or a benign thyroid nodule (not recorded which). Some clones in this sample may be carry-over from other donors' samples.

In its sample, this clone was seen once. It is likely a read error, because the conserved phenylalanine at the end of the CDR3 is missing. This chain connects TRBV5-1 to TRBJ2-2, with D perhaps being TRBD1 or TRBD2 (6 bases each). This CDR3 has 16 residues. The germline V gene encodes CDR1 SGHRS and CDR2 YFSETQ. The CDR3, as DNA: TGCGCCAGCAGCCCCGGACTAACCTGGGACACCCGGGAGCTGTTTTCT. Amino acids: CASSPGLTWDTRELFS.

In its sample, this clone was seen many times. The rearrangement links TRBV4-2 to TRBJ1-2; no firm D call. The CDR3 extends over 15 amino acids. The germline V and J ends were trimmed by 1 base and 0 bases, with 9 bases remaining between them. Germline CDR1 LGHNA, CDR2 YNFKEQ. DNA for the CDR3: TGTGCCAGCAGCCAAGCTGGCCAATCTAACTATGGCTACACCTTC. This gives the protein CASSQAGQSNYGYTF.

Concerning this clone itself: A read error is possible here, since a much larger clone lies one base away. The chain has TRBV7-9 and TRBJ2-6; D is ambiguous. There are 14 residues in the CDR3. Germline CDR1 reads SEHNR; CDR2 reads FQNEAQ (reference sequence). V was cut by 7 bases and J by 0 bases, with 7 bases left in between. The CDR3 loop reads CASITFSGANVLTF. DNA of the CDR3: TGTGCCAGCATCACCTTCTCTGGGGCCAACGTCCTGACTTTC.

Concerning this clone: A read error is possible here, since a much larger clone lies one base away. The chain joins TRBV3-1 to TRBJ2-5; D perhaps matches TRBD2 (6 bases). The CDR3 consists of 15 residues. Germline V CDR1 and CDR2: LGHDT, YNNKEL (reference sequence). Deletions cut 0 bases from V and 5 bases from J, with 13 bases between. Here the CDR3 reads CASSQDVRSGETQYF. For the CDR3, the DNA is TGTGCCAGCAGCCAAGATGTCAGGAGCGGGGAGACCCAGTACTTC.

This clone showed up many times. The chain links TRBV30 to TRBJ1-4, with D hard to call. Trimming took off 4 bases at V and 0 bases at J, with 9 bases between the two ends. The CDR3 runs to 14 residues. Germline V gives CDR1 GTSNPN, CDR2 SVGIG (reference sequence). In DNA form, the CDR3 reads TGTGCCTGGAACCAAGTGTCAACTAATGAAAAACTGTTTTTT. The encoded protein is CAWNQVSTNEKLFF.

A remark on this clone: The junction and the germline gene differ at one end; a read error may be behind it. The chain couples TRBV6-9 to TRBJ2-7; TRBD1 or TRBD2 may be the D gene (5 bases each). The germline V gene has CDR1 MNHGY and CDR2 SVAAGI. The CDR3 totals 14 residues. CDR3 amino acids: CASSRDPSSYEQYF. CDR3 DNA sequence: TGCGCCAGCAGTAGGGACCCGTCCTCCTACGAGCAGTACTTC.

Note on this clone: A single base separates this from a much larger clone, so it may be a read error. This same CDR3 is encoded by further DNA sequences in the sample. The chain employs TRBV2 and TRBJ2-5; D ambiguous. The germline gives CDR1 SNHLY, CDR2 FYNNEI. CDR3 length: 12 residues. The CDR3 spells CASSDLKETQYF. In DNA form, the CDR3 reads TGTGCCAGCAGTGATCTTAAAGAGACTCAGTACTTC.

Worth noting for this clone: Germline and junction disagree at one end, which may indicate a read error. The chain uses TRBV6-2 or TRBV6-3 and TRBJ2-5, with TRBD1 identical over 7 bases. The CDR3 loop spans 15 amino acids. Germline V gives CDR1 MNHEY, CDR2 SVGEGT. The DNA for the CDR3 is TGTGCCAGCAGCCGGTACAGGGGCGGAAGAGAGAGCCAGTACTTC. It translates to CASSRYRGGRESQYF.

This clone has ten or more counts. The chain couples TRBV15 to TRBJ2-1; 8 nucleotides line up with TRBD2. The ends lost 1 base at V and 7 bases at J; junction bases unmatched: 9. Looked up from germline, CDR1 is LNHNV and CDR2 is YYDKDF (reference sequence). The CDR3 runs 16 residues. CDR3 DNA sequence: TGTGCCACCAGCAGAGGACTAGCGCCACAAGGGAATGAGCAGTTCTTC. It encodes CATSRGLAPQGNEQFF.

This clone was picked up many times. The chain employs TRBV27 and TRBJ2-5; D remains unclear. The CDR3 sequence is 13 residues long. The V gene's germline CDR1 is MNHEY and CDR2 SMNVEV (reference sequence). V lost 6 bases and J 3 bases, leaving 11 bases between the germline ends. CDR3 bases: TGTGCCAGCAGGGGGTGGAGTGAAGAGACCCAGTACTTC. Its protein is CASRGWSEETQYF.

This clone was found many times. V gene TRBV6-2 or TRBV6-3 combines with J gene TRBJ1-2; D unclear. The CDR3 sequence is 13 residues long. The V gene's germline CDR1 is MNHEY and CDR2 SVGEGT. Trimming removed 6 bases at V and 2 bases at J, with 10 bases between. In nucleotides, the CDR3 is TGTGCCAGCAGCTCCTCGGAGAACTATGGCTACACCTTC. It encodes CASSSSENYGYTF.

This clone was counted at least ten times. The chain recombines TRBV4-1 with TRBJ2-7; TRBD1 might be the D (6 bases). CDR3 length equals 14 residues. Per the germline V gene, CDR1 is MGHRA and CDR2 is YSYEKL. V shed 1 base and J shed 4 bases, with 11 bases lying between them. The CDR3 nucleotides read TGCGCCAGCAGCCAAGCTACAGGGACGTACGAGCAGTACTTC. Protein product: CASSQATGTYEQYF.

Many counts were recorded for this clone. This chain joins TRBV29-1 and TRBJ2-7, with D tentatively TRBD2 (5 bases). The CDR3 runs 12 residues. Germline CDR1 SQVTM, CDR2 ANQGSEA. Deletions cut 4 bases from V and 4 bases from J, with 11 bases between. The CDR3 loop is CSVAIPGYEQYF. In DNA, the CDR3 is TGCAGCGTTGCGATTCCGGGATACGAGCAGTACTTC.

For this clone: Compared with germline, one end of the junction differs, possibly owing to a read error. The chain couples TRBV2 to TRBJ2-1; 8 bases line up with TRBD1. This CDR3 has 15 residues. From germline, CDR1 is SNHLY and CDR2 FYNNEI. CDR3 residues: CASSYSRGRGNEQLF. The CDR3 nucleotides read TGTGCCAGCAGTTATAGCAGGGGGCGCGGAAATGAGCAGTTATTC.